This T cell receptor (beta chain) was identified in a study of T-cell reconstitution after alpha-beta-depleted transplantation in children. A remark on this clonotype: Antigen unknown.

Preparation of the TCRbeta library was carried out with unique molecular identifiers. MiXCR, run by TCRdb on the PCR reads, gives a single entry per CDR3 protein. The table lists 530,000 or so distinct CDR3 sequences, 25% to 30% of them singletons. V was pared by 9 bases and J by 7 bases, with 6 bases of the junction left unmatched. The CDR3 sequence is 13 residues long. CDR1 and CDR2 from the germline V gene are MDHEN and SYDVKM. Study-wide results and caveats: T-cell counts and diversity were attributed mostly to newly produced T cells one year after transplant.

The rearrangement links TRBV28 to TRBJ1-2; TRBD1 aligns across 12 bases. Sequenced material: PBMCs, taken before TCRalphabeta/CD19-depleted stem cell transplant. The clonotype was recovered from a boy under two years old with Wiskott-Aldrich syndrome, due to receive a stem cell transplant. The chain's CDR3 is CASGTGGASGYTF. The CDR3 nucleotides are TGTGCCAGTGGGACAGGGGGCGCCTCTGGCTACACCTTC.